The rows below give T cell receptor beta chains drawn from one sample of a study of human T cells and chemical hapten exposure. One entry per CDR3 protein results from TCRdb running MiXCR on the RACE reads. This table has some 180,000 distinct CDR3 sequences, approximately 20% appearing once. This material consisted of whole blood, taken in connection with sensitization to the hapten diphenylcyclopropenone (DPC). The source of these receptors is a woman between 50 and 59 years old with alopecia areata. Some clones in this sample may be carry-over from other donors' samples. CDR3s include the opening cysteine and the closing phenylalanine or tryptophan. Each record gives: CDR3 DNA, CDR3 protein, clone size, V gene, D gene, J gene, CDR3 length. D genes are given only for firm matches. Clone size appears in some rows only: once, few, many, or a class for an expanded clone.

CDR3 DNA: TGTGCCATCAGAGGCGGGGCCAGCTCCTACGAGCAGTACTTC
CDR3 protein: CAIRGGASSYEQYF
clone size: few
V gene: TRBV10-3
D gene: NA
J gene: TRBJ2-7
CDR3 length: 14

CDR3 DNA: TGCAGTGCTAGAGATCAGGGTTTCACTGAAGCTTTCTTT
CDR3 protein: CSARDQGFTEAFF
clone size: few
V gene: TRBV20-1
D gene: NA
J gene: TRBJ1-1
CDR3 length: 13

CDR3 DNA: TGCGCCAGCAGCTTCTCGGGCCTAGCGGGTATAAATGAGCAGTTCTTC
CDR3 protein: CASSFSGLAGINEQFF
clone size: NA
V gene: TRBV5-1
D gene: TRBD2
J gene: TRBJ2-1
CDR3 length: 16

CDR3 DNA: TGTGCCAGCAGTCCTCTAGCATCGAAGGGAGTAAATGAGCAGTTCTTC
CDR3 protein: CASSPLASKGVNEQFF
clone size: few
V gene: TRBV28
D gene: NA
J gene: TRBJ2-1
CDR3 length: 16

CDR3 DNA: TGTGCCAGCAGTGAACGTGGACAGGGGATTAGGTACGAGCAGTACTTC
CDR3 protein: CASSERGQGIRYEQYF
clone size: few
V gene: TRBV2
D gene: TRBD1
J gene: TRBJ2-7
CDR3 length: 16

CDR3 DNA: TGCGCCAGCAGCCAAGACTGGACAGAAGAGACCCAGTACTTC
CDR3 protein: CASSQDWTEETQYF
clone size: few
V gene: TRBV4-1
D gene: NA
J gene: TRBJ2-5
CDR3 length: 14

CDR3 DNA: TGTGCCAGCTCACCCGGGGCGGTGGACACTGAAGCTTTCTTT
CDR3 protein: CASSPGAVDTEAFF
clone size: NA
V gene: TRBV18
D gene: NA
J gene: TRBJ1-1
CDR3 length: 14

CDR3 DNA: TGCAGCGTTGGAGGAACCACTGAAGCTTTCTTT
CDR3 protein: CSVGGTTEAFF
clone size: few
V gene: TRBV29-1
D gene: NA
J gene: TRBJ1-1
CDR3 length: 11

CDR3 DNA: TGCAGCGTTGCTTATGCGGCTTTAGCAGATACGCAGTATTTT
CDR3 protein: CSVAYAALADTQYF
clone size: NA
V gene: TRBV29-1
D gene: NA
J gene: TRBJ2-3
CDR3 length: 14

CDR3 DNA: TGTGCCAGCAGTGAATCCCAGCCTGCAACTAATGAAAAACTGTTTTTT
CDR3 protein: CASSESQPATNEKLFF
clone size: many
V gene: TRBV25-1
D gene: NA
J gene: TRBJ1-4
CDR3 length: 16

CDR3 DNA: TGCAGCGTTGATGGGCGGGCTCGCACAGATACGCAGTATTTT
CDR3 protein: CSVDGRARTDTQYF
clone size: NA
V gene: TRBV29-1
D gene: NA
J gene: TRBJ2-3
CDR3 length: 14

CDR3 DNA: TGTGCCAGCACTAAACTCGACAGGGACGAGCAGTACTTC
CDR3 protein: CASTKLDRDEQYF
clone size: NA
V gene: TRBV27
D gene: TRBD1
J gene: TRBJ2-7
CDR3 length: 13

CDR3 DNA: TGCAGCGTTGAGCAGACAGGGGGCGGTCGCTACACCTTC
CDR3 protein: CSVEQTGGGRYTF
clone size: NA
V gene: TRBV29-1
D gene: TRBD1
J gene: TRBJ1-2
CDR3 length: 13

CDR3 DNA: TGCAGCGTTGGACTAGGGCAGACTGGAAACACCATATATTTT
CDR3 protein: CSVGLGQTGNTIYF
clone size: few
V gene: TRBV29-1
D gene: NA
J gene: TRBJ1-3
CDR3 length: 14

CDR3 DNA: TGTGCCAGCAGCTTAAGAAGCGAGGAGACCCAGTACTTC
CDR3 protein: CASSLRSEETQYF
clone size: NA
V gene: TRBV7-2
D gene: NA
J gene: TRBJ2-5
CDR3 length: 13

CDR3 DNA: TGCAGTGCTGGGGTACTAGCGGGAGGCACAGATACGCAGTATTTT
CDR3 protein: CSAGVLAGGTDTQYF
clone size: few
V gene: TRBV20-1
D gene: TRBD2
J gene: TRBJ2-3
CDR3 length: 15

CDR3 DNA: TGTGCCAGCAGCTTAGTGACAGGGGATAATTCACCCCTCCACTTT
CDR3 protein: CASSLVTGDNSPLHF
clone size: few
V gene: TRBV7-9
D gene: TRBD1
J gene: TRBJ1-6
CDR3 length: 15

CDR3 DNA: TGTGCCAGCAGCTTAGTTGGGACAGTAGATGAAAAACTGTTTTTT
CDR3 protein: CASSLVGTVDEKLFF
clone size: NA
V gene: TRBV7-2
D gene: TRBD1
J gene: TRBJ1-4
CDR3 length: 15

CDR3 DNA: TGCGCCAGCAGCACCTCCGGGACAGGGGCTGATACGCAGTATTTT
CDR3 protein: CASSTSGTGADTQYF
clone size: NA
V gene: TRBV5-1
D gene: TRBD1
J gene: TRBJ2-3
CDR3 length: 15

CDR3 DNA: TGCAGTGCCCGCATAGGGTTTCAAGAGACCCAGTACTTC
CDR3 protein: CSARIGFQETQYF
clone size: few
V gene: TRBV20-1
D gene: NA
J gene: TRBJ2-5
CDR3 length: 13

CDR3 DNA: TGTGCCAGCAGATGGGGGGCAGGCAACACTGAAGCTTTCTTT
CDR3 protein: CASRWGAGNTEAFF
clone size: NA
V gene: TRBV12-3/TRBV12-4
D gene: NA
J gene: TRBJ1-1
CDR3 length: 14

CDR3 DNA: TGTGCCAGCACACAGGGCATGAACACTGAAGCTTTCTTT
CDR3 protein: CASTQGMNTEAFF
clone size: NA
V gene: TRBV12-3/TRBV12-4
D gene: NA
J gene: TRBJ1-1
CDR3 length: 13

CDR3 DNA: TGTGCCAGCTCACCACCTCTCGGGAAATCCTACAATGAGCAGTTCTTC
CDR3 protein: CASSPPLGKSYNEQFF
clone size: many
V gene: TRBV18
D gene: NA
J gene: TRBJ2-1
CDR3 length: 16

CDR3 DNA: TGCGCCAGCAGGACCGGACTAGCGGGAGACGAGCAGTACTTC
CDR3 protein: CASRTGLAGDEQYF
clone size: NA
V gene: TRBV5-1
D gene: TRBD2
J gene: TRBJ2-7
CDR3 length: 14

CDR3 DNA: TGTGCCAGCAGTTACTCCTGGGACTGGGTCCCAGATACGCAGTATTTT
CDR3 protein: CASSYSWDWVPDTQYF
clone size: NA
V gene: TRBV6-5
D gene: NA
J gene: TRBJ2-3
CDR3 length: 16

CDR3 DNA: TGCAGCGTTGCCCTAGGGGGCCCTCAAGAGACCCGGTACTTC
CDR3 protein: CSVALGGPQETRYF
clone size: NA
V gene: TRBV29-1
D gene: TRBD1
J gene: TRBJ2-5
CDR3 length: 14

CDR3 DNA: TGTGCCAGCAGCCGTTCCGGGACCGCTGATTACGAGCAGTACTTC
CDR3 protein: CASSRSGTADYEQYF
clone size: few
V gene: TRBV7-8
D gene: NA
J gene: TRBJ2-7
CDR3 length: 15

CDR3 DNA: TGCAGCGTTGAAAGGGGGGCCACAGATACGCAGTATTTT
CDR3 protein: CSVERGATDTQYF
clone size: NA
V gene: TRBV29-1
D gene: NA
J gene: TRBJ2-3
CDR3 length: 13

CDR3 DNA: TGTGCCAGCCGACTTCTGGGTCAGCCCCAGCATTTT
CDR3 protein: CASRLLGQPQHF
clone size: NA
V gene: TRBV2
D gene: NA
J gene: TRBJ1-5
CDR3 length: 12

CDR3 DNA: TGCAGCGTGGTCTCTAGCGGGCGACAAACCGGGGAGCTGTTTTTT
CDR3 protein: CSVVSSGRQTGELFF
clone size: few
V gene: TRBV29-1
D gene: TRBD2
J gene: TRBJ2-2
CDR3 length: 15

CDR3 DNA: TGCAGCGCCGTAAGGGGAGGTTTTGACGCTAACTATGGCTACACCTTC
CDR3 protein: CSAVRGGFDANYGYTF
clone size: few
V gene: TRBV29-1
D gene: NA
J gene: TRBJ1-2
CDR3 length: 16

CDR3 DNA: TGTGCCACCAGCAGAGGTTCGGCGGGCACAGATACGCAGTATTTT
CDR3 protein: CATSRGSAGTDTQYF
clone size: NA
V gene: TRBV15
D gene: NA
J gene: TRBJ2-3
CDR3 length: 15

CDR3 DNA: TGTGCCCGCCGGGGGGGATCCAAAAACATTCAGTACTTC
CDR3 protein: CARRGGSKNIQYF
clone size: NA
V gene: TRBV28
D gene: TRBD2
J gene: TRBJ2-4
CDR3 length: 13

CDR3 DNA: TGCGCCAGCAGCTTGTGGGGGGGCGCGGGCACTGAAGCTTTCTTT
CDR3 protein: CASSLWGGAGTEAFF
clone size: NA
V gene: TRBV5-1
D gene: NA
J gene: TRBJ1-1
CDR3 length: 15

CDR3 DNA: TGCAGCGCCCTTTCCAGGGGGACGGGCACTGAAGCTTTCTTT
CDR3 protein: CSALSRGTGTEAFF
clone size: NA
V gene: TRBV29-1
D gene: TRBD1
J gene: TRBJ1-1
CDR3 length: 14

CDR3 DNA: TGCGCCAGCAGCTCGGGACTAGCGCCTTCGGGAAATGAGCAGTTCTTC
CDR3 protein: CASSSGLAPSGNEQFF
clone size: few
V gene: TRBV5-1
D gene: TRBD2
J gene: TRBJ2-1
CDR3 length: 16

CDR3 DNA: TGTGCTAGCAGCCCACTCGCGGCGGTCACTAACTATGGCTACACCTTC
CDR3 protein: CASSPLAAVTNYGYTF
clone size: NA
V gene: TRBV5-5
D gene: NA
J gene: TRBJ1-2
CDR3 length: 16

CDR3 DNA: TGTGCCAGCAGCTTAGATGGGGGGGAGTACGAGCAGTACTTC
CDR3 protein: CASSLDGGEYEQYF
clone size: NA
V gene: TRBV7-9
D gene: TRBD2
J gene: TRBJ2-7
CDR3 length: 14

CDR3 DNA: TGTGCCAGCAGCCAAGGGGCCAGCACCTACGAGCAGTACTTC
CDR3 protein: CASSQGASTYEQYF
clone size: many
V gene: TRBV4-2
D gene: NA
J gene: TRBJ2-7
CDR3 length: 14

CDR3 DNA: TGTGCCAGCAGTTCCGGGGCTCTAGATGGCTACACCTTC
CDR3 protein: CASSSGALDGYTF
clone size: NA
V gene: TRBV12-3/TRBV12-4
D gene: NA
J gene: TRBJ1-2
CDR3 length: 13